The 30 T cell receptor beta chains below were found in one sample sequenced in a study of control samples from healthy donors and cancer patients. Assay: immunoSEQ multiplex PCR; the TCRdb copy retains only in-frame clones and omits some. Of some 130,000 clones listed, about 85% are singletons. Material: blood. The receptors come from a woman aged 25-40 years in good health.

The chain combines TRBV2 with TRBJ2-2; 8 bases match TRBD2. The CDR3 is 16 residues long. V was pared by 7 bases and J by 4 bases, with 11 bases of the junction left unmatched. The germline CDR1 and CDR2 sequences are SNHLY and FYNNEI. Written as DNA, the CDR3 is TGTGCCAGCAATACCCCAGCGGGAGTGGTCACCGGGGAGCTGTTTTTT. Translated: CASNTPAGVVTGELFF.

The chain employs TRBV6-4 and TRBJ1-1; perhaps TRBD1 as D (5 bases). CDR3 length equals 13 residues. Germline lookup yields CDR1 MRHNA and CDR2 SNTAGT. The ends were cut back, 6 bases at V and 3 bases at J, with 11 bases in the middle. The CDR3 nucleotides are TGTGCCAGCAGACTACAGGCCGACACTGAAGCTTTCTTT. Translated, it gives CASRLQADTEAFF.

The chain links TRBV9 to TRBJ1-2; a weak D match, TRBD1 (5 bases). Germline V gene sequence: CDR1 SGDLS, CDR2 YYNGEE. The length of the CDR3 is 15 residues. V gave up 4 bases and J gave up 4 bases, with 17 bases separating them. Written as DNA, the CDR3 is TGTGCCAGCAGCCAAGCATCCACAGGAAGCTATGGCTACACCTTC. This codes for CASSQASTGSYGYTF.

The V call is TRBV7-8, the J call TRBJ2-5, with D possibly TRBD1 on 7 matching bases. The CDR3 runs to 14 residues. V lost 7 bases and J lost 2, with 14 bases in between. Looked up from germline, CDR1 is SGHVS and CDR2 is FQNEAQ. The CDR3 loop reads CASTPGGRQETQYF. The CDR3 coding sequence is TGTGCCAGCACCCCAGGGGGGCGGCAAGAGACCCAGTACTTC.

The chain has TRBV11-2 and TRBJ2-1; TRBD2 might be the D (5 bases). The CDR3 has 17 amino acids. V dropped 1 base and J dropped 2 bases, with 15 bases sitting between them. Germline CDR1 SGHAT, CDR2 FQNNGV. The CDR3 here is CASSLVGWGVTYNEQFF. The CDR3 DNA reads TGTGCCAGCAGCTTAGTTGGTTGGGGAGTCACCTACAATGAGCAGTTCTTC.

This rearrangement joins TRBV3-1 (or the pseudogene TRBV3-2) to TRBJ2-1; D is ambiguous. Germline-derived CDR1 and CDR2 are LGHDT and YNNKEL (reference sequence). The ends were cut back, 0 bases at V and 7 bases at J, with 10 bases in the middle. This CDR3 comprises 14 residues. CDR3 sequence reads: CASSQDALGNEQFF. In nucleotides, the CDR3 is TGTGCCAGCAGCCAAGATGCGTTGGGGAATGAGCAGTTCTTC.

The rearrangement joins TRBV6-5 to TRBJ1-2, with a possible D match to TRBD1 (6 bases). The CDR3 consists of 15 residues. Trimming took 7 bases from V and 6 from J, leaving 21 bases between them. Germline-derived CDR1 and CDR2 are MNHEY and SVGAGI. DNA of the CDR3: TGTGCCAGCATAACAAGGACAGCATCGGTCGATGGCTACACCTTC. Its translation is CASITRTASVDGYTF.

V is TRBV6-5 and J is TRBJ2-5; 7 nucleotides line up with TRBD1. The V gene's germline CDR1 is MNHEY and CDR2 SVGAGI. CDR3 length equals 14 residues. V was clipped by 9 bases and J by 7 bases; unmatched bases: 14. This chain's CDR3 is CASRDSSLSGTQYF. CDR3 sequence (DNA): TGTGCCAGTCGGGACAGCAGTTTAAGTGGGACCCAGTACTTC.

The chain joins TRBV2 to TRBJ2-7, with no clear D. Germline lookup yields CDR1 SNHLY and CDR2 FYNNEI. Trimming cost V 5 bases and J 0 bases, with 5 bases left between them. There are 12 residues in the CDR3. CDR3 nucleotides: TGTGCCAGCAGTCACGACTCCTACGAGCAGTACTTC. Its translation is CASSHDSYEQYF.

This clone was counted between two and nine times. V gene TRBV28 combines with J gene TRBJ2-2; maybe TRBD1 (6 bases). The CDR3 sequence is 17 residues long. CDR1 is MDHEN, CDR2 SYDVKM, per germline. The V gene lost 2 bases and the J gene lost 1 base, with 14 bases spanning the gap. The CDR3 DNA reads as TGTGCCAGCAGTTTAGGGTCGAGGGGGAAGAACACCGGGGAGCTGTTTTTT. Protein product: CASSLGSRGKNTGELFF.

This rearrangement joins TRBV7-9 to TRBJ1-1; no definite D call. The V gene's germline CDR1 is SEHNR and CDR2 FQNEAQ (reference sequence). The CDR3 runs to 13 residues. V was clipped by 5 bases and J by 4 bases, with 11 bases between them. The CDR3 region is CASSRASSTEAFF. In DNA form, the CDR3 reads TGTGCCAGCAGCCGAGCCTCGAGCACTGAAGCTTTCTTT.

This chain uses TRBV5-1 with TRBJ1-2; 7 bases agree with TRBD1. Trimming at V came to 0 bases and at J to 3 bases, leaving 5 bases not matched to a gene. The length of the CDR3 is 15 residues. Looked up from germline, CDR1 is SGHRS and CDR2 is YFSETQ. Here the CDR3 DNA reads TGCGCCAGCAGCTTGGGACAGGGTGACTACTATGGCTACACCTTC. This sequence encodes CASSLGQGDYYGYTF.

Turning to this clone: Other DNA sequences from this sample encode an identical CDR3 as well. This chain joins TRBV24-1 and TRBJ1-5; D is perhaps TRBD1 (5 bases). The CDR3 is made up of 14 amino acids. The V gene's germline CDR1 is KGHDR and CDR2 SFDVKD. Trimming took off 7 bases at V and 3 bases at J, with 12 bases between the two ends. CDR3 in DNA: TGTGCCACCAGCGAGGGGAGCTCCAATCAGCCCCAGCATTTT. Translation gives CATSEGSSNQPQHF.

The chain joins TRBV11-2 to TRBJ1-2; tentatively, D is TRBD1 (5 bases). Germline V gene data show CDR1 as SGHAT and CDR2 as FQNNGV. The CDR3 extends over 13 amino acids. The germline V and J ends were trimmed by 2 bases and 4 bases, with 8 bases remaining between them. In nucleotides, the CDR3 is TGTGCCAGCAGCTTAAACAGGCGCTATGGCTACACCTTC. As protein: CASSLNRRYGYTF.

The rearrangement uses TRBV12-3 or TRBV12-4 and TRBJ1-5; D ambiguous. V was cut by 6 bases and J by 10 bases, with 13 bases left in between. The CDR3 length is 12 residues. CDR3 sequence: CASRSQKEPQHF. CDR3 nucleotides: TGTGCCAGCAGGTCTCAGAAAGAACCCCAGCATTTT.

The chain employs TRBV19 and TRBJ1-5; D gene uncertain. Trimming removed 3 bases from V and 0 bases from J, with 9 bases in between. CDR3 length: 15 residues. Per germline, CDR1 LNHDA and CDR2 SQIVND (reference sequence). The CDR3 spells CASSIPGYSNQPQHF. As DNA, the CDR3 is TGTGCCAGTAGTATCCCCGGGTATAGCAATCAGCCCCAGCATTTT.

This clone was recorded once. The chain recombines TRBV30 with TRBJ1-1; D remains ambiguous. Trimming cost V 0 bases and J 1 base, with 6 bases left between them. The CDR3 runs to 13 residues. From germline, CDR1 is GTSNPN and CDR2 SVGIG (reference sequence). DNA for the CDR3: TGTGCCTGGAGTGTCGACACGAACACTGAAGCTTTCTTT. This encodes CAWSVDTNTEAFF.

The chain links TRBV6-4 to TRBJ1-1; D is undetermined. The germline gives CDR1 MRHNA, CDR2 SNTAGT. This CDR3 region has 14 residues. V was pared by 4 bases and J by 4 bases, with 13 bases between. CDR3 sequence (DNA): TGTGCCAGCAGTGTCAGGCTAGGGTCCACTGAAGCTTTCTTT. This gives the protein CASSVRLGSTEAFF.

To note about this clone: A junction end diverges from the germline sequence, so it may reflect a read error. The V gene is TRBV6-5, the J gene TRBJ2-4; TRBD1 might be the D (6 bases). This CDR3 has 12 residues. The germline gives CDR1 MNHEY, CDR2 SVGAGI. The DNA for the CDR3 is TGTGCCAGCAGTTCCAAACAGGGTACGCGGGTCTTC. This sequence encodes CASSSKQGTRVF.

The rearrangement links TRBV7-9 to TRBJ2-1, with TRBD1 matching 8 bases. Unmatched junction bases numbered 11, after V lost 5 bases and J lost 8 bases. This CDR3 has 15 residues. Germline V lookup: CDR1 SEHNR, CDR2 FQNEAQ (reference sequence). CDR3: CASSRGTGGQDEQFF. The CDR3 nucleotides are TGTGCCAGCAGCCGCGGTACAGGGGGTCAGGATGAGCAGTTCTTC.

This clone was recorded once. CDR3 sequence (DNA): TGTGCCAGTAGTATTAGTGGGGGGAATCAGCCCCAGCATTTT. Protein: CASSISGGNQPQHF. The chain joins TRBV19 to TRBJ1-5, with a weak D call TRBD1 (5 bases). Germline CDR1 reads LNHDA; CDR2 reads SQIVND (reference sequence). Trimming stripped 3 bases from V and 4 bases from J, with 10 bases between. The CDR3 sequence is 14 residues long. The full variable domain, rest sourced from reference TRBV19 and TRBJ1-5, is DGGITQSPKYLFRKEGQNVTLSCEQNLNHDAMYWYRQDPGQGLRLIYYSQIVNDFQKGDIAEGYSVSREKKESFPLTVTSAQKNPTAFYLCASSISGGNQPQHFGDGTRLSIL.

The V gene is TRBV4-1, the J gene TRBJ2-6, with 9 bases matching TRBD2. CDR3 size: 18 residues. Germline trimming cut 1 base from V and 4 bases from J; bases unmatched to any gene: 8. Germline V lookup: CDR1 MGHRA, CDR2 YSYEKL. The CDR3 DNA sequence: TGCGCCAGCAGCCAAGTTCCGCGGGAGGGCCCCGGGGCCAACGTCCTGACTTTC. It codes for CASSQVPREGPGANVLTF.

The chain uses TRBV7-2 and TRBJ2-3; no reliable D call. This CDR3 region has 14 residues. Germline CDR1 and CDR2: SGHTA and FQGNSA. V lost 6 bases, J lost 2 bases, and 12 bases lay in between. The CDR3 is CASSFNGYTDTQYF. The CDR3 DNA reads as TGTGCCAGCAGTTTTAACGGATACACAGATACGCAGTATTTT.

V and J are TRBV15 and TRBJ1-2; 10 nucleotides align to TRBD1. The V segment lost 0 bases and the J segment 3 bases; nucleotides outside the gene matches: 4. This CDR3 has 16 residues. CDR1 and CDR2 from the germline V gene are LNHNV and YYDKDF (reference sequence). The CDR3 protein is CATSRDRQGADYGYTF. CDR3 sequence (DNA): TGTGCCACCAGCAGAGATCGACAGGGGGCTGACTATGGCTACACCTTC. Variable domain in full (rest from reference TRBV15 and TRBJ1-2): DAMVIQNPRYQVTQFGKPVTLSCSQTLNHNVMYWYQQKSSQAPKLLFHYYDKDFNNEADTPDNFQSRRPNTSFCFLDIRSPGLGDTAMYLCATSRDRQGADYGYTFGSGTRLTVV.

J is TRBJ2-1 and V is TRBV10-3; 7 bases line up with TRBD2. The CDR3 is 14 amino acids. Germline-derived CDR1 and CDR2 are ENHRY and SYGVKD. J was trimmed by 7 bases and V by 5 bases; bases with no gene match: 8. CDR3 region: CAISSGEGQNEQFF. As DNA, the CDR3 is TGTGCCATCAGTTCGGGGGAGGGCCAAAATGAGCAGTTCTTC.

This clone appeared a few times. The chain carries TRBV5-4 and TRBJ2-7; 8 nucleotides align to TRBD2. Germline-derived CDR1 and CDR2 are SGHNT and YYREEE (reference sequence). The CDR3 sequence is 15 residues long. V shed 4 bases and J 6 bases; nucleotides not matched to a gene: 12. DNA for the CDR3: TGTGCCAGCAGCAGGGCCGGGACTAGAAGCTCCGAGCAGTACTTC. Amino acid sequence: CASSRAGTRSSEQYF.

This CDR3 is CASSTDASYEQYF. CDR3 DNA: TGTGCCAGCAGTACTGACGCATCCTACGAGCAGTACTTC. The chain has TRBV6-5 and TRBJ2-7; D gene uncertain. The germline V gene has CDR1 MNHEY and CDR2 SVGAGI. V dropped 5 bases and J dropped 1 base, with 9 bases sitting between them. This CDR3 is 13 amino acids long.

Here the CDR3 reads CASSPPGEQFF. DNA of the CDR3: TGTGCCAGCAGTCCCCCCGGTGAGCAGTTCTTC. This chain links TRBV28 with TRBJ2-1; no firm D call. From germline, CDR1 is MDHEN and CDR2 SYDVKM. The CDR3 is 11 residues long. Trimming shortened V by 5 bases and J by 9 bases, and 8 bases separated the two germline ends.

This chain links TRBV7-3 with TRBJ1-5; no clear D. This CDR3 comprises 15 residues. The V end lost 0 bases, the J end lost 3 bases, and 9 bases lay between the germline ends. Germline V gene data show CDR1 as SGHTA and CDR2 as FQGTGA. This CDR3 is CASSLTLGINQPQHF. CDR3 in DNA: TGTGCCAGCAGCTTAACATTGGGCATCAATCAGCCCCAGCATTTT. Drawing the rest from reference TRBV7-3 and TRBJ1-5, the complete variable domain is GAGVSQTPSNKVTEKGKYVELRCDPISGHTALYWYRQSLGQGPEFLIYFQGTGAADDSGLPNDRFFAVRPEGSVSTLKIQRTERGDSAVYLCASSLTLGINQPQHFGDGTRLSIL.

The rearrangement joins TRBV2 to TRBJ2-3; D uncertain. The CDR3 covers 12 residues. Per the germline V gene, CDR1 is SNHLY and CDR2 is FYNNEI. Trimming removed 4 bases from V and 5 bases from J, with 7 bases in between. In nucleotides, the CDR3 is TGTGCCAGCAGTGTCCAGCGAGATACGCAGTATTTT. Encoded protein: CASSVQRDTQYF.